The 31 T cell receptor beta chains in this list originate from one sample, sequenced in a study of identical twins. From the 5' RACE reads, TCRdb called clonotypes with MiXCR, one entry per CDR3 protein. Of 200,000 to 300,000 distinct CDR3 sequences in the sample, 6.5% to 9% were seen once. This same sample was also part of a study on yellow fever vaccine responses in identical twins.

Sequencing input: CD8+ T cells sorted from blood. The receptors were sampled from a woman aged 18-29 years in good health.

The table lists this clonotype with many counts. This rearrangement joins TRBV11-2 to TRBJ1-2; 7 bases align to TRBD1. The CDR3 extends over 16 amino acids. Germline loops: CDR1 SGHAT, CDR2 FQNNGV. J was trimmed by 4 bases and V by 4 bases; bases with no gene match: 12. The CDR3 protein is CASSSNFAGTAYGYTF. The CDR3 DNA reads as TGTGCCAGCAGCTCAAATTTCGCAGGGACAGCCTATGGCTACACCTTC.

This clonotype was observed a handful of times. The chain uses TRBV27 and TRBJ2-7; the D is unclear. This CDR3 is built from 13 residues. The V end was cut by 5 bases, the J end by 6 bases, with 14 bases between. CDR1 MNHEY and CDR2 SMNVEV come from the germline V gene (reference sequence). The CDR3 sequence: CASSPGPGREQYV. The CDR3, as DNA: TGTGCCAGCAGTCCCGGGCCAGGACGCGAGCAGTACGTC.

The rearrangement uses TRBV27 and TRBJ2-1; the D call may be TRBD1 or TRBD2 (6 bases each). Germline-derived CDR1 and CDR2 are MNHEY and SMNVEV (reference sequence). V was trimmed by 2 bases and J by 8 bases, leaving 19 bases between them. This CDR3 has 16 amino acids. The CDR3 is CASSLRGTGAVDEQFF. The CDR3 DNA follows: TGTGCCAGCAGTTTACGGGGGACGGGGGCGGTCGATGAGCAGTTCTTC.

This clonotype was seen repeatedly, ten times or more. The chain is built from TRBV12-3 or TRBV12-4 and TRBJ2-3; TRBD1 is a possible D gene (5 bases). V lost 1 base to trimming and J lost 2 bases, with 7 bases between them. The CDR3 covers 14 residues. CDR3 loop: CASSLVGPTDTQYF. CDR3 DNA: TGTGCCAGCAGTTTAGTGGGGCCCACAGATACGCAGTATTTT.

Turning to this clonotype: A much larger clone differs by one base, so this may be a read error. The chain joins TRBV24-1 to TRBJ2-5, with D uncertain. The CDR3 spans 13 residues. The V gene's germline CDR1 is KGHDR and CDR2 SFDVKD. The CDR3 DNA sequence: TGTACCACCAGTGTCCCGGGCCAAGAGACCCAGTACTTC. As protein: CTTSVPGQETQYF.

About this clonotype itself: Given a much more abundant clone one base away, this may be a read error. The V and J genes are TRBV11-2 and TRBJ2-7, with D maybe TRBD2 (6 bases). Germline loops: CDR1 SGHAT, CDR2 FQNNGV. This CDR3 has 13 residues. In DNA form, the CDR3 reads TGTGCCAGCAACTTAGGGACTGGTTACGAGCAGTACGTC. As protein: CASNLGTGYEQYV.

The chain couples TRBV4-1 to TRBJ2-5; D is ambiguous. Germline V gives CDR1 MGHRA, CDR2 YSYEKL. V was trimmed by 1 base and J by 2 bases, leaving 5 bases between them. The CDR3 is 13 amino acids. The CDR3 loop reads CASSQAVQETQYF. The CDR3, as DNA: TGCGCCAGCAGCCAAGCGGTACAAGAGACCCAGTACTTC.

This clonotype was counted many times. The chain uses TRBV14 and TRBJ2-1, with 11 bases matching TRBD1. J gave up 8 bases and V 4 bases, and 7 bases lay outside the gene matches. From germline, CDR1 is SGHDN and CDR2 FVKESK. The CDR3 contains 15 residues. The CDR3 DNA is TGTGCCAGCAGCCTCGGACAGGGGGCTTCGGATGAGCAGTTCTTC. It codes for CASSLGQGASDEQFF.

In this sample, this clonotype turned up many times. The chain employs TRBV7-9 and TRBJ1-5, with D perhaps TRBD1 (6 bases). V was pared by 5 bases and J by 4 bases, with 15 bases between. This CDR3 is 15 amino acids long. Germline lookup yields CDR1 SEHNR and CDR2 FQNEAQ (reference sequence). Here the CDR3 DNA reads TGTGCCAGCAGCAGTGACAGGCAAGTTAATCAGCCCCAGCATTTT. Its protein is CASSSDRQVNQPQHF.

This clonotype came up a few times. The chain carries TRBV7-9 and TRBJ1-4; 9 bases map to TRBD1. The J segment lost 5 bases and the V segment lost 5 bases, leaving 9 bases of the junction unmatched. The CDR3 length is 16 residues. CDR1 and CDR2 from the germline V gene are SEHNR and FQNEAQ (reference sequence). DNA of the CDR3: TGTGCCAGCAGCGCACCGGACAGGGGCTTCAATGAAAAACTGTTTTTT. Translation gives CASSAPDRGFNEKLFF.

The J gene is TRBJ2-7, the V gene TRBV28, with TRBD2 as a possible D gene (5 bases). V lost 4 bases and J lost 6, with 22 bases in between. The CDR3 spans 16 residues. From germline, CDR1 is MDHEN and CDR2 SYDVKM. DNA for the CDR3: TGTGCCAGCAGTTCGCCGGGGTTGTTGAGCCCCCTCGAGCAGTACGTC. Translation: CASSSPGLLSPLEQYV.

The rearrangement joins TRBV20-1 to TRBJ2-1; D possibly corresponds to TRBD1 (5 bases). This CDR3 is built from 14 residues. Germline loops: CDR1 DFQATT, CDR2 SNEGSKA (reference sequence). The ends were cut back, 3 bases at V and 5 bases at J, with 14 bases in the middle. CDR3 residues: CSARGLSSDNEQFF. CDR3 nucleotide sequence: TGCAGTGCTAGGGGGCTCTCGTCTGACAATGAGCAGTTCTTC.

The chain carries TRBV5-6 and TRBJ2-5, with 7 nucleotides matching TRBD1. The V segment lost 2 bases and the J segment 1 base; nucleotides outside the gene matches: 8. The germline V gene encodes CDR1 SGHDT and CDR2 YYEEEE. The CDR3 loop spans 16 amino acids. CDR3 amino acids: CASSFTGQRIQETQYF. The CDR3 nucleotides are TGTGCCAGCAGCTTTACGGGACAGCGCATCCAAGAGACCCAGTACTTC.

This chain uses TRBV20-1 with TRBJ2-7; D uncertain. CDR3 length: 12 residues. Between the trimmed V and J ends, which lost 5 bases and 2 bases, there was a span of 10 bases. Germline V gene sequence: CDR1 DFQATT, CDR2 SNEGSKA (reference sequence). The CDR3 bases are TGCAGTGCTGCCGGCAGGCCCTACGAGCAGTACGTC. Its protein product is CSAAGRPYEQYV.

This clonotype was detected many times. The chain combines TRBV29-1 with TRBJ2-7, with a tentative D call TRBD1 (5 bases). Germline assignment: CDR1 SQVTM and CDR2 ANQGSEA. The CDR3 consists of 11 residues. The V end was cut by 5 bases, the J end by 3 bases, with 8 bases between. CDR3 loop: CSVITGYEQYV. DNA of the CDR3: TGCAGCGTTATAACAGGCTACGAGCAGTACGTC.

This clonotype was recorded at least ten times. In DNA form, the CDR3 reads TGCGCCAGCAGCTTGGCACGGAAGAACACTGAAGCTTTCTTT. Encoded protein: CASSLARKNTEAFF. The gene calls are TRBV5-1 and TRBJ1-1, with D uncertain. The CDR3 covers 14 residues. Germline CDR1 is SGHRS and CDR2 is YFSETQ. The germline V and J ends were trimmed by 0 bases and 1 base, with 7 bases remaining between them. The full variable domain, with the rest looked up from reference TRBV5-1 and TRBJ1-1, is KAGVTQTPRYLIKTRGQQVTLSCSPISGHRSVSWYQQTPGQGLQFLFEYFSETQRNKGNFPGRFSGRQFSNSRSEMNVSTLELGDSALYLCASSLARKNTEAFFGQGTRLTVV.

This clonotype was recorded many times. The chain joins TRBV4-1 to TRBJ2-1, with D possibly being TRBD2 (6 bases). The germline V and J ends were trimmed by 0 bases and 8 bases, with 20 bases remaining between them. The CDR3 totals 17 residues. Germline V gives CDR1 MGHRA, CDR2 YSYEKL. CDR3 bases: TGCGCCAGCAGCCAAGATCCGGCCCGGGGCGGGAACCATGAGCAGTTCTTC. This gives the protein CASSQDPARGGNHEQFF.

This clonotype was seen only a few times. The V call is TRBV7-8, the J call TRBJ2-2; 7 bases agree with TRBD2. CDR3 length: 15 residues. With V trimmed by 0 bases and J by 6 bases, 4 bases remained unmatched. Per the germline V gene, CDR1 is SGHVS and CDR2 is FQNEAQ. In DNA, the CDR3 is TGTGCCAGCAGCTTAGCGGGAGGGCCGGCCGGGGAGCTGTTTTTT. It is translated as CASSLAGGPAGELFF.

In this sample, this clonotype turned up a few times. The chain employs TRBV7-2 and TRBJ2-3, with 8 bases aligning to TRBD1. This CDR3 spans 15 amino acids. The J segment lost 4 bases and the V segment lost 5 bases, leaving 8 bases of the junction unmatched. From germline, CDR1 is SGHTA and CDR2 FQGNSA. The CDR3 DNA reads as TGTGCCAGCAGCAGCTATGACAGGGGAGCAGATACGCAGTATTTT. Amino acid sequence: CASSSYDRGADTQYF.

This clonotype was recorded many times. This rearrangement joins TRBV2 to TRBJ2-7; D is perhaps TRBD2 (6 bases). The CDR3 runs 16 residues. The germline gives CDR1 SNHLY, CDR2 FYNNEI. Between the trimmed V and J ends, which lost 7 bases and 0 bases, there was a span of 19 bases. The CDR3 coding sequence is TGTGCCAGCAAGGTCAAGCGCGGGACCAGCTCCTACGAGCAGTACTTC. Protein: CASKVKRGTSSYEQYF.

In this sample, this clonotype turned up a few times. V gene TRBV7-2 combines with J gene TRBJ2-3, with D perhaps matching TRBD2 (6 bases). The CDR3 extends over 13 amino acids. Germline CDR1 SGHTA, CDR2 FQGNSA. The CDR3 spells CATAEGAPDTQYF. In DNA, the CDR3 is TGTGCTACCGCGGAGGGCGCCCCAGATACGCAGTATTTT.

The table lists this clonotype with many counts. The chain combines TRBV6-1 with TRBJ1-2, with unresolved D. Germline V CDR1 and CDR2: MNHNS, SASEGT. The V gene lost 1 base and the J gene lost 1 base, with 13 bases spanning the gap. The CDR3 totals 16 residues. CDR3 in amino acids: CASSEEGNIFNYGYTF. CDR3 DNA sequence: TGTGCCAGCAGTGAAGAGGGAAACATATTTAACTATGGCTACACCTTC.

This clonotype was recorded a few times. The rearrangement joins TRBV11-3 to TRBJ2-5; 8 positions agree with TRBD2. Germline V gene sequence: CDR1 SGHNT, CDR2 YENEEA. With V trimmed by 0 bases and J by 5 bases, 5 bases remained unmatched. CDR3 size: 15 residues. The CDR3: CASSLDRGGPETQYF. The CDR3 coding sequence is TGTGCCAGCAGCTTAGATCGCGGGGGGCCGGAGACCCAGTACTTC.

This clonotype was seen a handful of times. This chain uses TRBV6-1 with TRBJ2-2; 7 bases match TRBD2. V lost 3 bases, J lost 5 bases, and 0 bases stayed unmatched. CDR3 length: 13 amino acids. CDR1 and CDR2 (germline): MNHNS, SASEGT. The CDR3 protein is CASSDGGTGELFF. CDR3 nucleotide sequence: TGTGCCAGCAGTGACGGGGGGACCGGGGAGCTGTTTTTT.

V is TRBV28 and J is TRBJ2-2, with TRBD2 as a possible D gene (5 bases). V lost 3 bases, J lost 3 bases, and 8 bases lay in between. The CDR3 runs 14 residues. Germline CDR1 is MDHEN and CDR2 is SYDVKM. CDR3 coding DNA: TGTGCCAGCAGTTTCGCGGGTCACACCGGGGAGCTGTTTTTT. Amino acid sequence: CASSFAGHTGELFF. Drawing the rest from reference TRBV28 and TRBJ2-2, the complete variable domain is DVKVTQSSRYLVKRTGEKVFLECVQDMDHENMFWYRQDPGLGLRLIYFSYDVKMKEKGDIPEGYSVSREKKERFSLILESASTNQTSMYLCASSFAGHTGELFFGEGSRLTVL.

Only a few counts were recorded for this clonotype. This chain links TRBV20-1 with TRBJ2-7, with D tentatively TRBD2 (6 bases). Per the germline V gene, CDR1 is DFQATT and CDR2 is SNEGSKA (reference sequence). The CDR3 is 13 amino acids. The V and J ends lost 2 bases and 4 bases respectively, with 12 bases between them. CDR3 sequence: CSARKEGSYEQYF. As DNA, the CDR3 is TGCAGTGCTAGAAAGGAGGGGTCGTACGAGCAGTACTTC.

This clonotype was detected ten times or more. The J gene is TRBJ1-1, the V gene TRBV19; no clear D. V shed 5 bases and J shed 0 bases, with 10 bases lying between them. The CDR3 has 14 residues. Germline values: CDR1 LNHDA, CDR2 SQIVND (reference sequence). CDR3 nucleotides: TGTGCCAGTAGTCAGGCAGCCATGAACACTGAAGCTTTCTTT. Translation: CASSQAAMNTEAFF.

This clonotype was found a few times. The chain employs TRBV4-1 and TRBJ2-2, with D perhaps matching TRBD1 (5 bases). Germline V gene data show CDR1 as MGHRA and CDR2 as YSYEKL. The CDR3 spans 16 residues. Trimming pared 8 bases from V and 0 bases from J, leaving 16 bases between. The CDR3 sequence is CASREQASANTGELFF. The CDR3 DNA is TGCGCCAGCCGCGAACAGGCAAGTGCGAACACCGGGGAGCTGTTTTTT.

This clonotype was recorded many times. V is TRBV12-3 or TRBV12-4 and J is TRBJ2-7, with 13 bases lining up with TRBD2. Unmatched junction bases numbered 9, after V lost 6 bases and J lost 4 bases. The CDR3 is made up of 16 amino acids. For the CDR3, the DNA is TGTGCCAGCAGATCCGGGACTAGCGGGGATCCATACGAGCAGTACTTC. Translating gives CASRSGTSGDPYEQYF.

This clonotype was seen at least ten times. The chain couples TRBV12-3 or TRBV12-4 to TRBJ2-3, with unresolved D. The CDR3 length is 15 residues. The ends were cut back, 3 bases at V and 0 bases at J, with 10 bases in the middle. The chain's CDR3 is CASSLGFPSTDTQYF. The CDR3, as DNA: TGTGCCAGCAGTTTGGGATTCCCTAGCACAGATACGCAGTATTTT.

J is TRBJ2-7 and V is TRBV28, with TRBD1 identical over 7 bases. CDR1 is MDHEN, CDR2 SYDVKM, per germline. This CDR3 region has 13 residues. Trimming removed 5 bases from V and 6 bases from J; junction bases left unmatched: 7. CDR3 in DNA: TGTGCCAGCAGTCCGCGACAGGGCTTCGAGCAGTACTTC. Protein sequence: CASSPRQGFEQYF.